Below, 9 T cell receptor beta chains from the same sample are listed, as sequenced in a study of blood T cell repertoires in COVID-19. Only in-frame clones appear in the TCRdb table, and some are missing; sequencing was by immunoSEQ multiplex PCR. The top ten clones hold under 0.75% of a sample with some 150,000 clones, 80% of them seen once. The sequencing sample was made of peripheral blood. All receptors come from a man aged 55 to 70 with acute or convalescent COVID-19.

For the CDR3, the DNA is TGTGCCAGCAGTAACGACAGAACTGAAGCTTTCTTT. Its protein product is CASSNDRTEAFF. This sequence joins TRBV6-6 and TRBJ1-1; possible D gene TRBD1, 5 bases. CDR1 is MNHNY and CDR2 is SVGAGI in the germline V gene (reference sequence). The CDR3 is 12 residues long. Trimming removed 5 bases from V and 5 bases from J, with 9 bases in between.

This clone has just a few counts. V and J are TRBV7-9 and TRBJ1-2, with 7 positions matching TRBD1. Germline CDR1 and CDR2: SEHNR and FQNEAQ (reference sequence). The V segment lost 2 bases and the J segment 6 bases; nucleotides outside the gene matches: 6. The CDR3 covers 14 residues. CDR3 sequence: CASSLYRGGDGYTF. In nucleotides, the CDR3 is TGTGCCAGCAGCTTATACAGGGGAGGTGATGGCTACACCTTC.

The rearrangement joins TRBV5-1 to TRBJ2-1; D unclear. Deletions cut 4 bases from V and 0 bases from J, with 8 bases between. Germline V gives CDR1 SGHRS, CDR2 YFSETQ. The CDR3 is 14 residues long. CDR3 coding DNA: TGCGCCAGCAGCCCCGAGAGCTCCTACAATGAGCAGTTCTTC. It translates to CASSPESSYNEQFF.

This chain connects TRBV19 to TRBJ1-1; no reliable D call. Deletions cut 4 bases from V and 6 bases from J, with 9 bases between. The CDR3 is made up of 12 amino acids. Germline CDR1 is LNHDA and CDR2 is SQIVND (reference sequence). CDR3 nucleotides: TGTGCCAGTAGTAAGGCGGGTTCTGAAGCTTTCTTT. This codes for CASSKAGSEAFF.

The chain links TRBV19 to TRBJ1-5; D is perhaps TRBD1 (6 bases). Germline values: CDR1 LNHDA, CDR2 SQIVND (reference sequence). Trimming left V 7 bases short and J 1 base short, with 11 bases between. This CDR3 contains 14 residues. CDR3 region: CASTGGRSNQPQHF. The CDR3 DNA sequence: TGTGCCAGTACGGGGGGCAGAAGCAATCAGCCCCAGCATTTT. Using reference TRBV19 and TRBJ1-5 for the parts outside the CDR3, the full variable domain is DGGITQSPKYLFRKEGQNVTLSCEQNLNHDAMYWYRQDPGQGLRLIYYSQIVNDFQKGDIAEGYSVSREKKESFPLTVTSAQKNPTAFYLCASTGGRSNQPQHFGDGTRLSIL.

The chain uses TRBV9 and TRBJ1-4; maybe TRBD1 (6 bases). The CDR3 runs 16 residues. Germline assignment: CDR1 SGDLS and CDR2 YYNGEE. V lost 0 bases to trimming and J lost 4 bases, with 13 bases between them. The DNA of the CDR3 is TGTGCCAGCAGCGTAGCTCCCATCAGGGGTAATGAAAAACTGTTTTTT. Protein sequence: CASSVAPIRGNEKLFF.

The genes are TRBV10-3 and TRBJ2-5; 7 nucleotides agree with TRBD2. V shed 6 bases and J 2 bases; nucleotides not matched to a gene: 6. The CDR3 is 14 residues long. Germline-derived CDR1 and CDR2 are ENHRY and SYGVKD. CDR3 DNA: TGTGCCATCAGCCTTAGCGGGCCTCAAGAGACCCAGTACTTC. Protein sequence: CAISLSGPQETQYF.

The V and J genes are TRBV11-3 and TRBJ2-1; 7 nucleotides line up with TRBD1. V trimming: 1 base; J trimming: 1 base; junction bases outside the gene matches: 4. CDR3 size: 16 residues. Germline V gene data show CDR1 as SGHNT and CDR2 as YENEEA. The CDR3 DNA sequence: TGTGCCAGCAGCTTAGCCGACAGGGCGTCCTACAATGAGCAGTTCTTC. Its protein is CASSLADRASYNEQFF.

Here the CDR3 reads CASSEEGRGARNTIYF. In nucleotides, the CDR3 is TGTGCCAGCAGTGAGGAGGGCCGCGGAGCCCGAAACACCATATATTTT. The rearrangement uses TRBV25-1 and TRBJ1-3; D is uncertain. Trimming took 3 bases from V and 5 from J, leaving 17 bases between them. CDR1 and CDR2 (germline): MGHDK, SYGVNS. The length of the CDR3 is 16 residues.